Presented here are 5 T cell receptor beta chains from one specimen sequenced in a study of CD8 T cells in ankylosing spondylitis. TCRdb redid the calling of the 5' RACE reads with MiXCR, one entry per CDR3 protein. The table lists 390,000 or so distinct CDR3 sequences, around 20% of them singletons. Study conclusions and caveats: Apparently characteristic of ankylosing spondylitis blood was a TCR beta motif (roughly eight highly homologous variants).

No antigen has been assigned to these receptors. Sequencing was carried out using blood, either unsorted or a sorted T cell fraction (not recorded which). These receptors were taken from a male donor with ankylosing spondylitis.

This sequence joins TRBV20-1 and TRBJ2-1; TRBD2 is a possible D gene (5 bases). From germline, CDR1 is DFQATT and CDR2 SNEGSKA (reference sequence). V lost 5 bases and J 2 bases, leaving 16 bases between the germline ends. This CDR3 comprises 15 residues. The CDR3 DNA sequence: TGCAGTGCTCCCCCCTCGGCGGGCGCCTACAATGAGCAGTTCTTC. Translated: CSAPPSAGAYNEQFF.

V is TRBV4-2 and J is TRBJ1-5; the D gene is possibly TRBD1 (5 bases). Germline V CDR1 and CDR2: LGHNA, YNFKEQ. V was pared by 5 bases and J by 5 bases, with 10 bases between. This CDR3 comprises 13 residues. CDR3 coding DNA: TGTGCCAGCAGCTTCAGGGTTCATCAGCCCCAGCATTTT. Translation gives CASSFRVHQPQHF.

The chain recombines TRBV3-1 with TRBJ2-3; 7 bases fit TRBD2. This CDR3 has 17 amino acids. In germline, CDR1 is LGHDT, CDR2 YNNKEL (reference sequence). V was pared by 0 bases and J by 2 bases, with 8 bases of the junction left unmatched. The CDR3 spells CASSQERSGTNTDTQYF. The CDR3 DNA sequence: TGTGCCAGCAGCCAAGAAAGGAGCGGGACCAACACAGATACGCAGTATTTT.

This clonotype has only a few counts. This chain joins TRBV3-1 and TRBJ2-7; D is uncertain. In germline, CDR1 is LGHDT, CDR2 YNNKEL (reference sequence). This CDR3 has 12 amino acids. V was shortened by 0 bases and J by 6 bases, with 6 bases between the two germline ends. CDR3 sequence (DNA): TGTGCCAGCAGCCAAGACCCCATCGAGCAGTACTTC. Its protein is CASSQDPIEQYF.

The CDR3 sequence is CASSRRRFDTGELFF. As DNA, the CDR3 is TGTGCCAGCTCAAGGAGGCGGTTTGACACCGGGGAGCTGTTTTTT. V and J are TRBV18 and TRBJ2-2; TRBD2 is a possible D gene (5 bases). V lost 5 bases to trimming and J lost 3 bases, with 13 bases between them. Per germline, CDR1 KGHSH and CDR2 LQKENI. The CDR3 consists of 15 residues.